A single sample gave rise to the 29 T cell receptor beta chains below, sequenced in a study of T cells after yellow fever vaccination. Each CDR3 protein is one row after TCRdb ran MiXCR on the 5' RACE reads. The sample consists of a few hundred thousand distinct CDR3 sequences, almost 4% of them appearing once. The sequenced sample was PBMCs, obtained 5 days after the yellow fever booster vaccination. Receptor source: a man aged 18 to 35 who received the YFV17D yellow fever vaccine.

This clonotype was recorded a few times. The V gene is TRBV28, the J gene TRBJ2-1; weak D call: TRBD2 (5 bases). V was cut by 3 bases and J by 4 bases, with 19 bases left in between. Germline loops: CDR1 MDHEN, CDR2 SYDVKM. The CDR3 is made up of 17 amino acids. DNA for the CDR3: TGTGCCAGCAGTTTCGAGCGGAGCCCTCGGGTTTACAATGAGCAGTTCTTC. Residues: CASSFERSPRVYNEQFF. The complete variable domain, with remaining parts taken from reference TRBV28 and TRBJ2-1, reads DVKVTQSSRYLVKRTGEKVFLECVQDMDHENMFWYRQDPGLGLRLIYFSYDVKMKEKGDIPEGYSVSREKKERFSLILESASTNQTSMYLCASSFERSPRVYNEQFFGPGTRLTVL.

This clonotype has only a few counts. V and J are TRBV20-1 and TRBJ2-5; D may be TRBD2 (6 bases). Germline values: CDR1 DFQATT, CDR2 SNEGSKA (reference sequence). This CDR3 comprises 12 residues. V was shortened by 6 bases and J by 5 bases, with 13 bases between the two germline ends. The CDR3 DNA follows: TGCAGTGCCCTGTCGGGGGTGGAGACCCAGTACTTC. Residues: CSALSGVETQYF.

The rearrangement uses TRBV2 and TRBJ2-1, with 7 positions matching TRBD2. Trimming took 6 bases from V and 1 from J; bases not matched to a gene: 9. CDR1 and CDR2 (germline): SNHLY, FYNNEI. The CDR3 is 16 residues long. CDR3 in DNA: TGTGCCAGCAGGAGAGATCTAGCGGTATCCTACAATGAGCAGTTCTTC. Protein: CASRRDLAVSYNEQFF.

DNA for the CDR3: TGTGCCAGCAGCATCGGGCCAGAGACCCAGTACTTC. This codes for CASSIGPETQYF. The chain recombines TRBV5-6 with TRBJ2-5; D remains unclear. This CDR3 spans 12 amino acids. The V end lost 4 bases, the J end lost 4 bases, and 8 bases lay between the germline ends. Germline-derived CDR1 and CDR2 are SGHDT and YYEEEE.

This clonotype was recorded at least ten times. In DNA, the CDR3 is TGTGCCAGTAGTATTGGCTCCGGGACAGGGTCGTTCTTC. Encoded protein: CASSIGSGTGSFF. This chain joins TRBV19 and TRBJ2-1; 9 bases line up with TRBD1. V lost 3 bases to trimming and J lost 15 bases; unmatched junction nucleotides: 9. Germline CDR1 LNHDA, CDR2 SQIVND (reference sequence). The CDR3 contains 13 residues.

V is TRBV28 and J is TRBJ2-2; D gene uncertain. Trimming took 7 bases from V and 7 from J, leaving 7 bases between them. The V gene's germline CDR1 is MDHEN and CDR2 SYDVKM. This CDR3 is built from 11 residues. The CDR3: CASTYFGELFF. CDR3 sequence (DNA): TGTGCCAGCACCTATTTCGGGGAGCTGTTTTTT.

This chain links TRBV5-4 with TRBJ2-1; TRBD2 might be the D (5 bases). CDR1 and CDR2 (germline): SGHNT, YYREEE (reference sequence). V was clipped by 1 base and J by 7 bases, with 15 bases between them. This CDR3 region has 15 residues. This CDR3 is CASSLSRAVTNEQFF. The CDR3 nucleotides read TGTGCCAGCAGCTTGTCGAGGGCCGTTACTAATGAGCAGTTCTTC.

The chain has TRBV4-3 and TRBJ2-3; 10 bases are a match to TRBD2. The length of the CDR3 is 16 residues. Per the germline V gene, CDR1 is LGHNA and CDR2 is YSLEER. V trimming: 0 bases; J trimming: 1 base; junction bases outside the gene matches: 1. The CDR3 DNA reads as TGCGCCAGCAGCCAAGACGGGACTAGCGGCACAGATACGCAGTATTTT. This encodes CASSQDGTSGTDTQYF.

V gene TRBV6-1 combines with J gene TRBJ2-1; no reliable D call. This CDR3 spans 13 amino acids. Germline CDR1 MNHNS, CDR2 SASEGT. V was cut by 6 bases and J by 7 bases, with 13 bases left in between. This chain's CDR3 is CASSPGQRNEQFF. CDR3 sequence (DNA): TGTGCCAGCAGCCCGGGCCAGCGAAATGAGCAGTTCTTC.

This chain links TRBV6-5 with TRBJ1-2; D is unclear. Trimming stripped 2 bases from V and 6 bases from J, with 13 bases between. The length of the CDR3 is 14 residues. Germline V CDR1 and CDR2: MNHEY, SVGAGI. CDR3 residues: CASSYTGGRHGYTF. For the CDR3, the DNA is TGTGCCAGCAGTTACACGGGTGGTCGGCATGGCTACACCTTC.

This clonotype was found a few times. The genes are TRBV4-3 and TRBJ2-5; 11 bases fit TRBD2. Looked up from germline, CDR1 is LGHNA and CDR2 is YSLEER. V lost 4 bases to trimming and J lost 4 bases; unmatched junction nucleotides: 8. CDR3 length equals 16 residues. CDR3 residues: CASSLIAGGLRETQYF. In DNA, the CDR3 is TGCGCCAGCAGCCTCATAGCGGGGGGGCTGAGAGAGACCCAGTACTTC.

The CDR3 sequence: CASSRRLFTDTQYF. CDR3 nucleotides: TGTGCCAGCAGCCGACGACTATTCACAGATACGCAGTATTTT. V is TRBV11-2 and J is TRBJ2-3, with D tentatively TRBD2 (5 bases). CDR1 and CDR2 (germline): SGHAT, FQNNGV. The V end was cut by 5 bases, the J end by 2 bases, with 11 bases between. CDR3 size: 14 residues.

This clonotype came up many times. V gene TRBV7-2 combines with J gene TRBJ2-1; 15 bases map to TRBD2. Trimming cost V 5 bases and J 7 bases; bases outside gene matches: 3. The germline CDR1 and CDR2 sequences are SGHTA and FQGNSA. The length of the CDR3 is 15 residues. The CDR3: CASSVGLAGGNEQFF. CDR3 bases: TGTGCCAGCAGCGTTGGACTAGCGGGGGGGAATGAGCAGTTCTTC.

This clonotype has only a few counts. The chain recombines TRBV30 with TRBJ2-5; the D is unclear. The CDR3 loop spans 12 amino acids. Germline loops: CDR1 GTSNPN, CDR2 SVGIG (reference sequence). The V gene lost 0 bases and the J gene lost 5 bases, with 7 bases spanning the gap. The CDR3 nucleotides are TGTGCCTGGAGTGTACTCGGGGAGACCCAGTACTTC. Protein product: CAWSVLGETQYF.

CDR3 DNA: TGTGCCAGCAGCTTAGTCCACGGCGGGGCATCTAATGAAAAACTGTTTTTT. It is translated as CASSLVHGGASNEKLFF. This chain links TRBV7-9 with TRBJ1-4; D possibly corresponds to TRBD1 (5 bases). The CDR3 covers 17 residues. Trimming left V 1 base short and J 3 bases short, with 15 bases between. In germline, CDR1 is SEHNR, CDR2 FQNEAQ (reference sequence).

This clonotype showed up many times. V and J are TRBV29-1 and TRBJ2-1; the D is unclear. Trimming left V 0 bases short and J 5 bases short, with 17 bases between. The length of the CDR3 is 16 residues. Germline V gene sequence: CDR1 SQVTM, CDR2 ANQGSEA. CDR3 residues: CSVEDNIYIEDNEQFF. DNA of the CDR3: TGCAGCGTTGAAGATAATATCTATATCGAAGACAATGAGCAGTTCTTC.

This clonotype appeared a few times. The chain is built from TRBV28 and TRBJ2-3; weak D call: TRBD2 (7 bases). This CDR3 region has 13 residues. V was shortened by 9 bases and J by 1 base, with 11 bases between the two germline ends. Germline assignment: CDR1 MDHEN and CDR2 SYDVKM. The CDR3 spells CASEGGGTDTQYF. The CDR3 DNA sequence: TGTGCCAGTGAGGGGGGGGGCACAGATACGCAGTATTTT. The full variable domain, rest sourced from reference TRBV28 and TRBJ2-3, is DVKVTQSSRYLVKRTGEKVFLECVQDMDHENMFWYRQDPGLGLRLIYFSYDVKMKEKGDIPEGYSVSREKKERFSLILESASTNQTSMYLCASEGGGTDTQYFGPGTRLTVL.

At least ten counts were recorded for this clonotype. The CDR3 ends on some other residue instead of the conserved phenylalanine or tryptophan, so this is likely a read error. The chain links TRBV14 to TRBJ1-3, with D possibly matching TRBD1 (5 bases). V was trimmed by 5 bases and J by 0 bases, leaving 8 bases between them. Germline V gene sequence: CDR1 SGHDN, CDR2 FVKESK. The CDR3 length is 14 residues. The CDR3 DNA reads as TGTGCCAGCAGCATTCAGGGCTCTGGAAACACCATATATATT. Its translation: CASSIQGSGNTIYI.

This clonotype was counted ten times or more. The chain employs TRBV4-2 and TRBJ1-1; possibly TRBD1 for D (5 bases). V lost 2 bases, J lost 4 bases, and 17 bases lay in between. The CDR3 contains 16 residues. Germline V gives CDR1 LGHNA, CDR2 YNFKEQ. The CDR3 nucleotides read TGTGCCAGCAGCCAAAAGTTGACAGTGGAGGGCACTGAAGCTTTCTTT. Translating it yields CASSQKLTVEGTEAFF.

CDR3 sequence: CASSVAGGVGGYTF. CDR3 DNA sequence: TGTGCCAGCAGCGTAGCTGGTGGGGTAGGTGGCTACACCTTC. The gene calls are TRBV9 and TRBJ1-2; D unresolved. V lost 0 bases to trimming and J lost 7 bases, with 13 bases between them. The CDR3 sequence is 14 residues long. Germline assignment: CDR1 SGDLS and CDR2 YYNGEE.

The chain uses TRBV20-1 and TRBJ2-4, with a tentative D call TRBD2 (6 bases). V was trimmed by 0 bases and J by 8 bases, leaving 17 bases between them. Germline CDR1 reads DFQATT; CDR2 reads SNEGSKA (reference sequence). The CDR3 spans 15 residues. The CDR3 sequence: CSARDSASTGDIQYF. The CDR3, as DNA: TGCAGTGCTAGAGATTCGGCTAGCACGGGAGACATTCAGTACTTC.

This clonotype has ten or more counts. The genes are TRBV10-3 and TRBJ1-1, with 7 positions matching TRBD1. The V gene's germline CDR1 is ENHRY and CDR2 SYGVKD. The ends lost 10 bases at V and 0 bases at J; junction bases unmatched: 8. The length of the CDR3 is 14 residues. CDR3 in DNA: TGTGCCACAAACAGGGGCGCCATGAACACTGAAGCTTTCTTT. Translated: CATNRGAMNTEAFF.

V is TRBV25-1 and J is TRBJ2-5, with 8 bases fitting TRBD2. The CDR3 is made up of 19 amino acids. Germline V gene lookup returns CDR1 MGHDK and CDR2 SYGVNS. V lost 5 bases to trimming and J lost 3 bases; unmatched junction nucleotides: 20. CDR3 sequence reads: CASSHPGGLGTVLKETQYF. CDR3 in DNA: TGTGCCAGCAGTCACCCTGGGGGACTAGGCACCGTCCTCAAAGAGACCCAGTACTTC.

The genes are TRBV5-1 and TRBJ2-5; D might be TRBD2 (6 bases). This CDR3 comprises 19 residues. Looked up from germline, CDR1 is SGHRS and CDR2 is YFSETQ. V was pared by 1 base and J by 1 base, with 23 bases between. For the CDR3, the DNA is TGCGCCAGCAGCTTGAGAGTCGCGCGGGGCCCGGAAGCCCAAGAGACCCAGTACTTC. Its translation: CASSLRVARGPEAQETQYF.

Many counts were recorded for this clonotype. The chain has TRBV7-2 and TRBJ1-4; 7 nucleotides match TRBD1. V was pared by 2 bases and J by 7 bases, with 1 base of the junction left unmatched. The CDR3 length is 13 residues. Germline lookup yields CDR1 SGHTA and CDR2 FQGNSA. CDR3 residues: CASSLQGVEKLFF. The CDR3 DNA reads TGTGCCAGCAGCTTACAGGGGGTTGAAAAACTGTTTTTT.

This clonotype has just a few counts. The rearrangement links TRBV7-2 to TRBJ2-3; D possibly uses TRBD1 or TRBD2 (6 bases each). Trimming removed 1 base at V and 0 bases at J, with 11 bases between. The CDR3 has 16 amino acids. Germline V gives CDR1 SGHTA, CDR2 FQGNSA. Written as DNA, the CDR3 is TGTGCCAGCAGCTTAGTGGGGGGCTCTAGCACAGATACGCAGTATTTT. Translation: CASSLVGGSSTDTQYF.

This clonotype appeared a few times. The chain carries TRBV12-3 or TRBV12-4 and TRBJ2-4; D ambiguous. CDR3 size: 14 residues. The V gene lost 3 bases and the J gene lost 0 bases, with 6 bases spanning the gap. The CDR3 bases are TGTGCCAGCAGTTTCCTGGGAGCCAAAAACATTCAGTACTTC. As protein: CASSFLGAKNIQYF.

The V gene is TRBV5-1, the J gene TRBJ1-1; D is uncertain. Germline CDR1 is SGHRS and CDR2 is YFSETQ. This CDR3 has 13 amino acids. Between the trimmed V and J ends, which lost 3 bases and 5 bases, there was a span of 11 bases. CDR3 coding DNA: TGCGCCAGCAGCTACTCCGTGGGGACTGAAGCTTTCTTT. As protein: CASSYSVGTEAFF.

This clonotype was recorded at least ten times. The chain employs TRBV7-9 and TRBJ1-6, with 8 bases identical to TRBD1. V was clipped by 4 bases and J by 8 bases; unmatched bases: 7. The CDR3 is 15 amino acids. CDR1 is SEHNR, CDR2 FQNEAQ, per germline (reference sequence). CDR3 coding DNA: TGTGCCAGCAGCTGGACAGGGCCTGGGGATTCACCCCTCCACTTT. This encodes CASSWTGPGDSPLHF.